Following are 7 T cell receptor beta chains from one sample sequenced in a study of T cells in Graves' hyperthyroidism and ophthalmopathy. Regions amplified from RNA transcripts were the TCR beta CDR3 regions. With the HTBI primer set, the TCR CDR3 went through a first round of RT-PCR. TCRdb analysed the multiplex PCR reads with MiXCR anew, one entry per CDR3 protein. The table shows around 600,000 distinct CDR3 sequences, with about a sixth occurring only once. Material for sequencing was blood. These receptor sequences come from a woman younger than 45 with Graves' hyperthyroidism.

This clonotype was observed many times. The chain recombines TRBV20-1 with TRBJ2-7; 13 bases line up with TRBD2. The CDR3 totals 16 residues. The V and J ends lost 6 bases and 1 base, in that order; junction bases with no gene match: 9. CDR1 is DFQATT and CDR2 is SNEGSKA in the germline V gene (reference sequence). The CDR3 is CSAADLLAGGSYEQYF. DNA of the CDR3: TGCAGTGCCGCAGATTTACTAGCGGGAGGGTCCTACGAGCAGTACTTC.

In this sample, this clonotype turned up many times. J is TRBJ2-1 and V is TRBV5-1; 15 bases are shared with TRBD2. V gave up 5 bases and J gave up 9 bases; unmatched junction bases: 3. The germline gives CDR1 SGHRS, CDR2 YFSETQ. The CDR3 is 14 amino acids. CDR3 sequence (DNA): TGCGCCAGCAGACCGGGACTAGCGGGAGGTGAGCAGTTCTTC. Encoded protein: CASRPGLAGGEQFF.

The chain is built from TRBV10-3 and TRBJ2-1; 9 positions agree with TRBD2. V gave up 0 bases and J gave up 6 bases; unmatched junction bases: 9. CDR1 ENHRY and CDR2 SYGVKD come from the germline V gene. This CDR3 is 17 amino acids long. The CDR3 DNA is TGTGCCATCAGTGAGTCGACCCCGGGACTAGCCTCCAATGAGCAGTTCTTC. It specifies CAISESTPGLASNEQFF.

The table lists this clonotype with many counts. The rearrangement links TRBV7-2 to TRBJ2-1; D remains unclear. CDR1 and CDR2 from the germline V gene are SGHTA and FQGNSA. V lost 1 base to trimming and J lost 2 bases, with 9 bases between them. The CDR3 spans 15 residues. The CDR3 DNA sequence: TGTGCCAGCAGCTTAGGGTTAGACCCCTACAATGAGCAGTTCTTC. Translating it yields CASSLGLDPYNEQFF.

This clonotype occurred a few times. J is TRBJ1-5 and V is TRBV7-9; D gene unclear. V lost 5 bases and J 4 bases, leaving 9 bases between the germline ends. From germline, CDR1 is SEHNR and CDR2 FQNEAQ (reference sequence). The CDR3 covers 13 residues. CDR3 nucleotide sequence: TGTGCCAGCAGCCCCAACACGAATCAGCCCCAGCATTTT. Translating gives CASSPNTNQPQHF.

Many counts were recorded for this clonotype. The rearrangement joins TRBV3-1 to TRBJ2-1, with 9 nucleotides matching TRBD2. CDR1 is LGHDT and CDR2 is YNNKEL in the germline V gene (reference sequence). This CDR3 has 14 amino acids. Losses at the gene ends were 5 bases for V and 7 bases for J; bases not matched to a gene: 6. The CDR3 protein is CASSLRGGRNEQFF. In DNA, the CDR3 is TGTGCCAGCAGCTTGCGGGGGGGGAGGAATGAGCAGTTCTTC.

Remarks on this clonotype: The conserved closing phenylalanine or tryptophan is absent in this CDR3, likely reflecting a read error. J is TRBJ2-5 and V is TRBV10-3; 7 bases match TRBD1. With 3 bases clipped from V and 7 bases from J, the junction kept 11 bases outside the gene matches. Germline V gene data show CDR1 as ENHRY and CDR2 as SYGVKD. The CDR3 is 15 residues long. As DNA, the CDR3 is TGTGCCATCAGTGATCCTTACAGGGGAGCGGTGACCCAGTACTCC. This codes for CAISDPYRGAVTQYS.